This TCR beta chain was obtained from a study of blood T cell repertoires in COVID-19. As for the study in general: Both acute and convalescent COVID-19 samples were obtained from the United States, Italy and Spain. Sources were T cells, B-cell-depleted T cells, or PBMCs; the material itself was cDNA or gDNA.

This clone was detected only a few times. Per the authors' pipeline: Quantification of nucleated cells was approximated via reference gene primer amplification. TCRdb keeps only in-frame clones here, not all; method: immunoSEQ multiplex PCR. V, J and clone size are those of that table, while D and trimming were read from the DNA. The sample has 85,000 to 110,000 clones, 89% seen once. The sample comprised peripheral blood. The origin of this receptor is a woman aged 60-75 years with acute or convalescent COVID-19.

The CDR3 loop is CSASGTGGFNEQFF. As DNA, the CDR3 is TGCAGTGCTAGTGGGACAGGGGGCTTCAATGAGCAGTTCTTC. The chain links TRBV20-1 to TRBJ2-1; TRBD1 aligns across 12 bases. Germline V gene data show CDR1 as DFQATT and CDR2 as SNEGSKA (reference sequence). The trim removed 3 bases at V and 6 bases at J, leaving 3 bases unmatched. The CDR3 is made up of 14 amino acids.